This T cell receptor (beta chain) was recovered during a study of early stage breast cancer tumors. Unmatched junction bases numbered 8, after V lost 6 bases and J lost 3 bases. The CDR3 totals 14 residues. Germline CDR1 and CDR2: PRHDT and FYEKMQ (reference sequence). The repertoire was sequenced with immunoSEQ multiplex PCR; TCRdb's copy has only in-frame clones and lacks some. The sample lists 20,000 to 25,000 clones, approximately 80% occurring once. The sequence was obtained from a person between 60 and 69 years old with breast cancer. The gene calls are TRBV13 and TRBJ2-7; 7 bases match TRBD2. Sequencing used blood. The CDR3 sequence is CASRRRGENYEQYF. In DNA, the CDR3 is TGTGCCAGCAGACGTCGGGGGGAGAACTACGAGCAGTACTTC.